This T cell receptor (beta chain) was identified during a study of blood T cell repertoires in COVID-19. Per germline, CDR1 MNHEY and CDR2 SMNVEV (reference sequence). The CDR3 contains 16 residues. The V segment lost 6 bases and the J segment 0 bases; nucleotides outside the gene matches: 7. Libraries were prepared by immunoSEQ multiplex PCR; TCRdb keeps only in-frame clonotypes and omits some of them. The table records about 210,000 clones, around 88% of them present only once. This clonotype originated in a woman between 50 and 59 years old with acute or convalescent COVID-19. Specimen: peripheral blood. V gene TRBV27 combines with J gene TRBJ2-1; 8 nucleotides agree with TRBD2. The CDR3 here is CASSLSGSRSYNEQFF. The CDR3 nucleotides are TGTGCCAGCAGCCTCAGCGGGAGTCGCTCCTACAATGAGCAGTTCTTC.